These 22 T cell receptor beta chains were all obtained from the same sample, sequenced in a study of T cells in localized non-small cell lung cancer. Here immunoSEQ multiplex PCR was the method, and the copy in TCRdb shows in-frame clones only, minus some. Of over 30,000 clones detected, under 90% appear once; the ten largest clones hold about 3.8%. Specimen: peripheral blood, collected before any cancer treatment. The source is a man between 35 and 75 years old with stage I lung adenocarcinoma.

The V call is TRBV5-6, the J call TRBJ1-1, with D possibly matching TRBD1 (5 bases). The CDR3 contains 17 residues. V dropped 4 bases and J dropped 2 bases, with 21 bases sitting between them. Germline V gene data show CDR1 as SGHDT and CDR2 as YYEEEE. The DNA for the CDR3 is TGTGCCAGCAGCCGCCTCCGGGGGAACAAGGGTAACACTGAAGCTTTCTTT. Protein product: CASSRLRGNKGNTEAFF.

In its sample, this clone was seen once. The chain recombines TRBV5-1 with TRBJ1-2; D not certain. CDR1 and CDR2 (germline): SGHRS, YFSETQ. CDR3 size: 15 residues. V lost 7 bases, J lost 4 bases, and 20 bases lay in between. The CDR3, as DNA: TGCGCCAGCGGAAACTTTGCGGGCGCCGTCTATGGCTACACCTTC. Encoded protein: CASGNFAGAVYGYTF.

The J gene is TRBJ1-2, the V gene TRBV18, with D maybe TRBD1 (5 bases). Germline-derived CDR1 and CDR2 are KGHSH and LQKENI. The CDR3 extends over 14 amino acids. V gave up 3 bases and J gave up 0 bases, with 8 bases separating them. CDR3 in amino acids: CASSPDTANYGYTF. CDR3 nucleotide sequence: TGTGCCAGCTCACCGGACACGGCTAACTATGGCTACACCTTC.

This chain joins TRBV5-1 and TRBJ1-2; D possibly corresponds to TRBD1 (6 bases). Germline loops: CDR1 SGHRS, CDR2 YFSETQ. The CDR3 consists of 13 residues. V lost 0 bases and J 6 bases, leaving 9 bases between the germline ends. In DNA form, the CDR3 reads TGCGCCAGCAGCTTGGTGGCAGGGGATGGCTACACCTTC. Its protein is CASSLVAGDGYTF.

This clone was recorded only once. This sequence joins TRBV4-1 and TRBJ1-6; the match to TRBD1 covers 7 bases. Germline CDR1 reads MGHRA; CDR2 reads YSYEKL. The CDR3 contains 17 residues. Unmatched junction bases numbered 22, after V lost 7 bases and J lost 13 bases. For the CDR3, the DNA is TGCGCCAGCATCAAAGTAGGGGGCCACGAGAATGGCGGTCCCCTCCACTTT. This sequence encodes CASIKVGGHENGGPLHF.

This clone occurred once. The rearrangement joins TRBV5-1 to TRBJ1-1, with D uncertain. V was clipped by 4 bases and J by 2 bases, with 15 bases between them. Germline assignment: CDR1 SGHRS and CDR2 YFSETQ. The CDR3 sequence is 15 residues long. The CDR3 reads CASSDVVGFNTEAFF. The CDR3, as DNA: TGCGCCAGCAGCGATGTAGTAGGTTTCAACACTGAAGCTTTCTTT.

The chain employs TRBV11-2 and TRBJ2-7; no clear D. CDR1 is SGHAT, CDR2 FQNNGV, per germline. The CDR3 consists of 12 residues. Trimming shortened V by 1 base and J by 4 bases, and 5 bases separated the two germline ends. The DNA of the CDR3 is TGTGCCAGCAGCTTAGCAGCTTACGAGCAGTACTTC. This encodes CASSLAAYEQYF.

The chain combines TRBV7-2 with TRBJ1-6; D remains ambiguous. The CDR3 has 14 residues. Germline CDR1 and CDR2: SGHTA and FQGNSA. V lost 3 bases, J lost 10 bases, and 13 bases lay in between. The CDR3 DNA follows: TGTGCCAGCAGCTTGCTTAAGGAAAAGTCACCCCTCCACTTT. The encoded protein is CASSLLKEKSPLHF.

Here the CDR3 DNA reads TGTGCCAGCAGCTTAGTTTCGTCAGGCGGTAATCAGCCCCAGCATTTT. It codes for CASSLVSSGGNQPQHF. The gene calls are TRBV7-2 and TRBJ1-5; D ambiguous. In germline, CDR1 is SGHTA, CDR2 FQGNSA. The V gene lost 1 base and the J gene lost 4 bases, with 14 bases spanning the gap. CDR3 size: 16 residues.

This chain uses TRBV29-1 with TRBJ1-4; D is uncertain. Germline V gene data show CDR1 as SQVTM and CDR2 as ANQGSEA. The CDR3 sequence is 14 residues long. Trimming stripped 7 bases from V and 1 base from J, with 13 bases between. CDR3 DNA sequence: TGCAGCGGGGCTTCGGACGGAACTAATGAAAAACTGTTTTTT. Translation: CSGASDGTNEKLFF.

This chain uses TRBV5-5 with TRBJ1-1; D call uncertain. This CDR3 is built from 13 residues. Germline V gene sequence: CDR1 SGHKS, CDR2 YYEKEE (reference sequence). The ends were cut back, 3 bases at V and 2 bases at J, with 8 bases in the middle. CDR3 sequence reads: CASSSRANTEAFF. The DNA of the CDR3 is TGTGCCAGCAGCTCAAGAGCAAACACTGAAGCTTTCTTT.

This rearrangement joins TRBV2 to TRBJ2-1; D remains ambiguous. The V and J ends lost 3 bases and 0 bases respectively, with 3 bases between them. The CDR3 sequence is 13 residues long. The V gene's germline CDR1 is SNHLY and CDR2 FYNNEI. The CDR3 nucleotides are TGTGCCAGCAGTGAGGGCTCCTACAATGAGCAGTTCTTC. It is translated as CASSEGSYNEQFF. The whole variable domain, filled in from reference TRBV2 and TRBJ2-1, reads EPEVTQTPSHQVTQMGQEVILRCVPISNHLYFYWYRQILGQKVEFLVSFYNNEISEKSEIFDDQFSVERPDGSNFTLKIRSTKLEDSAMYFCASSEGSYNEQFFGPGTRLTVL.

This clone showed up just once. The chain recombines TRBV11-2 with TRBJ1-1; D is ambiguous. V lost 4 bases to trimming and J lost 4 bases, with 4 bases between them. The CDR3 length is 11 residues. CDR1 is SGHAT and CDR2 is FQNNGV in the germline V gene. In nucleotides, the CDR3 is TGTGCCAGCAGCTGGGCCACTGAAGCTTTCTTT. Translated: CASSWATEAFF.

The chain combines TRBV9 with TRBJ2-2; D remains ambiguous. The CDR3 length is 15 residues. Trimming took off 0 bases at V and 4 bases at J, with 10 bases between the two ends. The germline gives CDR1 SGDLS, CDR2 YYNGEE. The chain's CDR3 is CASSVDPGSTGELFF. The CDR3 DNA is TGTGCCAGCAGCGTAGATCCAGGTAGCACCGGGGAGCTGTTTTTT.

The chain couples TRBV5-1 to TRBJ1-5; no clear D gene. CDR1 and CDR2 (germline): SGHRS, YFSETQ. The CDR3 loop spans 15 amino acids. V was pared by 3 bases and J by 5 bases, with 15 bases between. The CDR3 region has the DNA TGCGCCAGCAGCTCCACGGGTGAAACTGATCAGCCCCAGCATTTT. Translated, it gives CASSSTGETDQPQHF.

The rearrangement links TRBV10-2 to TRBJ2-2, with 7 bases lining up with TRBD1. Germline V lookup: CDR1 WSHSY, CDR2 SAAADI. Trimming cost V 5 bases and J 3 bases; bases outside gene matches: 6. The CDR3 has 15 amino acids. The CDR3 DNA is TGCGCCAGCAGTAAGACAGGGCTCGACACCGGGGAGCTGTTTTTT. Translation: CASSKTGLDTGELFF.

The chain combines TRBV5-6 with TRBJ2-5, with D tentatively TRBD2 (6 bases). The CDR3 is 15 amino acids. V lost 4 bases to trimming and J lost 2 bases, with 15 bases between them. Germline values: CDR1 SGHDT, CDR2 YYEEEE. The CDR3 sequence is CASSLLLGLQETQYF. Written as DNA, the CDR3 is TGTGCCAGCAGCCTTTTACTGGGACTTCAAGAGACCCAGTACTTC. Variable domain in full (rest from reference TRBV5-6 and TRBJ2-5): DAGVTQSPTHLIKTRGQQVTLRCSPKSGHDTVSWYQQALGQGPQFIFQYYEEEERQRGNFPDRFSGHQFPNYSSELNVNALLLGDSALYLCASSLLLGLQETQYFGPGTRLLVL.

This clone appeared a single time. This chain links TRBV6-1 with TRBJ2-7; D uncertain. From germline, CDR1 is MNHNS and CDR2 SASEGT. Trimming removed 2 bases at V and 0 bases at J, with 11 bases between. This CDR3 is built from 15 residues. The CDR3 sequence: CASSELGFSSYEQYF. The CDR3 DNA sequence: TGTGCCAGCAGTGAATTGGGATTCAGCTCCTACGAGCAGTACTTC.

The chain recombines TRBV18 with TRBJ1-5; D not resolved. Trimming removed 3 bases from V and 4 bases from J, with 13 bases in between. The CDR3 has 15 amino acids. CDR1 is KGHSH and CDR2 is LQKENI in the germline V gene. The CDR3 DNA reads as TGTGCCAGCTCACCCAACCAAGTCGGGAATCAGCCCCAGCATTTT. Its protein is CASSPNQVGNQPQHF.

CDR3 bases: TGCGCCAGCAGTGACTCCTCCAGAGACACCCAGTACTTC. Translating it yields CASSDSSRDTQYF. V and J are TRBV10-2 and TRBJ2-5; D not resolved. The CDR3 is 13 residues long. Germline CDR1 WSHSY, CDR2 SAAADI. V was trimmed by 3 bases and J by 8 bases, leaving 13 bases between them.

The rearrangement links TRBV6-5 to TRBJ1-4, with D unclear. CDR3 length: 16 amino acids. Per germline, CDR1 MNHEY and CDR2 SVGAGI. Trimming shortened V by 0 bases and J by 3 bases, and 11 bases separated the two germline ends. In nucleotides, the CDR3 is TGTGCCAGCAGTTACTCGACCTTCCTACCTAATGAAAAACTGTTTTTT. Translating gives CASSYSTFLPNEKLFF.

The CDR3, as DNA: TGTGCCAGCAGTCAGGACGCCACGAACACTGAAGCTTTCTTT. Amino acid sequence: CASSQDATNTEAFF. V is TRBV2 and J is TRBJ1-1; no firm D call. The germline gives CDR1 SNHLY, CDR2 FYNNEI. The CDR3 totals 14 residues. V was cut by 5 bases and J by 1 base, with 11 bases left in between.